This TCR beta chain is drawn from a study of blood T cell repertoires in COVID-19. Turning to the study itself: The study drew acute and convalescent COVID-19 samples from the United States, Italy and Spain. PBMCs, B-cell-depleted T cells, or T cells were the source of the cDNA or gDNA that made up the material.

In the study's own analysis: Amplified reference gene primers provided the basis for estimating nucleated cell counts. Sequenced by immunoSEQ multiplex PCR; TCRdb stores in-frame clones only, minus some. D and trimming were read from the DNA, whereas the V and J calls and clone size are those reported in that table. The sample consists of 300,000 to 400,000 clones, over 70% of them appearing once. Enrolment of Seattle patients took place during active infection, and they were followed longitudinally. CDR3 size: 14 residues. V was pared by 8 bases and J by 2 bases, with 6 bases of the junction left unmatched. Germline CDR1 MNHEY, CDR2 SMNVEV (reference sequence).

The chain employs TRBV27 and TRBJ1-2, with 9 bases identical to TRBD1. The receptor comes from a woman aged 45-59 years with COVID-19, enrolled during active disease. The sample taken for sequencing was peripheral blood. CDR3 loop: CASGNRGQNYGYTF. In DNA, the CDR3 is TGTGCCAGCGGCAACAGGGGGCAGAACTATGGCTACACCTTC.